This T cell receptor (beta chain) was obtained from a study of blood T cells in healthy people across ages. With a J-beta primer mix and a sample-barcoded 5' primer, a second PCR ran about 7 to 12 cycles. One entry per CDR3 protein results from TCRdb running MiXCR on the 5' RACE reads. The sample lists hundreds of thousands of distinct CDR3 sequences, 25% to 35% occurring once. This clonotype was counted at least ten times. The target antigen is unknown. V was clipped by 0 bases and J by 1 base, with 9 bases between them. Germline V gene data show CDR1 as MNHNY and CDR2 as SVGAGI (reference sequence). The CDR3 has 15 amino acids. The study, taken as a whole, reports: Any changes in expanded clonotypes were possibly confounded, as donor CMV status remained unknown. Naive and antigen-experienced cells could not be conclusively compared, given unsorted PBMCs.

The TCR sequence derives from a woman of 80 years or more in good health. The rearrangement links TRBV6-6 to TRBJ2-5, with D possibly matching TRBD2 (6 bases). What was sequenced was blood. CDR3 amino acids: CASSYSSGSQETQYF. DNA of the CDR3: TGTGCCAGCAGTTACTCCTCCGGGAGCCAAGAGACCCAGTACTTC.